Below, one T cell receptor (beta chain) is given with its context. CDR3 length equals 14 residues. Germline assignment: CDR1 SGHTA and CDR2 FQGNSA. The V segment lost 5 bases and the J segment 3 bases; nucleotides outside the gene matches: 2. Methods used by the authors: Estimates of nucleated cell counts were drawn from the amplification of reference gene primers. Sequencing was performed with immunoSEQ multiplex PCR; in TCRdb, only in-frame clones are kept and a portion is missing. V and J calls and clone size are given by that table; D and trimming were obtained from the DNA. Of about 280,000 clones listed, approximately 83% are singletons. This entry comes from a study of blood T cell repertoires in COVID-19. At the level of the study: The origin of the acute and convalescent COVID-19 samples was the United States, Italy and Spain. The analysed material was cDNA or gDNA that came from T cells, B-cell-depleted T cells, or PBMCs.

This TCR came from a woman under 40 who had recovered from COVID-19. Sequencing input: peripheral blood. J is TRBJ1-5 and V is TRBV7-2; 9 bases agree with TRBD1. CDR3 DNA: TGTGCCAGCAGCGGGACAGGGCTCAATCAGCCCCAGCATTTT. Its protein is CASSGTGLNQPQHF.